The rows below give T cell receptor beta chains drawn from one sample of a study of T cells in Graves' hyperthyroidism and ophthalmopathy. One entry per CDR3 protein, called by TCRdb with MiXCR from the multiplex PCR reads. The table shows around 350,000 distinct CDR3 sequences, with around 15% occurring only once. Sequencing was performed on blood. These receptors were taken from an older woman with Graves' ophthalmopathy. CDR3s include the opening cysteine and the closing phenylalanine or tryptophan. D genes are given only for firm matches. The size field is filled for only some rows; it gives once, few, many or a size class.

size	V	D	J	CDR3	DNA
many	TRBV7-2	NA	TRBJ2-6	CASSLRRVGLSSGANVLTF	TGTGCCAGCAGCTTAAGGAGGGTAGGGCTAAGCTCTGGGGCCAACGTCCTGACTTTC
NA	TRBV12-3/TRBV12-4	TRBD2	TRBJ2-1	CASILGVAGAYNEQFF	TGTGCCAGCATTCTGGGGGTAGCGGGTGCTTACAATGAGCAGTTCTTC
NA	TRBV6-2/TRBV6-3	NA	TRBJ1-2	CASSYSPSDRFGYTF	TGTGCCAGCAGTTACTCCCCCAGTGACCGTTTCGGCTACACCTTC
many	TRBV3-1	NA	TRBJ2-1	CASRGQYNEQFF	TGTGCCAGCAGAGGACAGTACAATGAGCAGTTCTTC
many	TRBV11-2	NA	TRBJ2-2	CASSLVLAGELFF	TGTGCCAGCAGCTTAGTTTTGGCCGGGGAGCTGTTTTTT
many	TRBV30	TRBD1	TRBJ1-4	CAWSPKTGYNEKLFF	TGTGCCTGGAGTCCCAAGACAGGGTATAATGAAAAACTGTTTTTT
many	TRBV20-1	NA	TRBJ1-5	CSARSLQDQPQHF	TGCAGTGCTAGATCTCTACAGGATCAGCCCCAGCATTTT
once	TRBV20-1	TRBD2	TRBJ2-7	CSAGGTSGSDEQYF	TGCAGTGCTGGGGGGACTAGCGGGAGTGACGAGCAGTACTTC
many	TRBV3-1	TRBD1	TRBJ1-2	CASSPSGQGYGYTF	TGTGCCAGCAGCCCTTCGGGACAGGGGTATGGCTACACCTTC
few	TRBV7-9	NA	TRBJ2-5	CASSPGTPVSQYF	TGTGCCAGCAGTCCCGGGACCCCTGTCTCCCAGTACTTC
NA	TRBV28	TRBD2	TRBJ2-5	CASKALEFSGDQETQYF	TGTGCCAGCAAAGCCCTTGAGTTTAGCGGGGATCAAGAGACCCAGTACTTC
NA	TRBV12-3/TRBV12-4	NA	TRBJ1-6	CASSFPPPSPLHF	TGTGCCAGCAGTTTCCCCCCCCCTTCACCCCTCCACTTT
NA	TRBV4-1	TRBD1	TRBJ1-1	CASSQTGLNTEAFF	TGCGCCAGCAGCCAGACAGGGTTGAACACTGAAGCTTTCTTT
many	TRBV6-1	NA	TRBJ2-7	CASSEARGRPSYEQYF	TGTGCCAGCAGTGAAGCGAGAGGGAGGCCCTCCTACGAGCAGTACTTC
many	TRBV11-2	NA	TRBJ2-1	CASSLARAYNEQFF	TGTGCCAGCAGCTTAGCAAGGGCCTACAATGAGCAGTTCTTC
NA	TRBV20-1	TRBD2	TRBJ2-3	CSGGGTSEKGADTQYF	TGCAGTGGGGGTGGGACTAGCGAAAAAGGAGCAGATACGCAGTATTTT
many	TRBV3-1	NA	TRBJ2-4	CASSDSPLAKNIQYF	TGTGCCAGCAGCGACTCCCCGCTAGCCAAAAACATTCAGTACTTC
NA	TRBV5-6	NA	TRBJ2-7	CASSFTSASGEQYF	TGTGCCAGCAGCTTCACTTCGGCCTCGGGGGAGCAGTACTTC
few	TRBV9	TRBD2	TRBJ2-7	CASSPSGGISYEQYF	TGTGCCAGCAGCCCGTCGGGAGGGATATCCTACGAGCAGTACTTC
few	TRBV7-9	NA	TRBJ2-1	CASSLEVLGIEQFF	TGTGCCAGCAGCTTAGAAGTCCTGGGGATAGAGCAGTTCTTC
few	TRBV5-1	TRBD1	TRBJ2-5	CASSLGTGPYQETQYF	TGCGCCAGCAGCCTAGGGACAGGACCGTACCAAGAGACCCAGTACTTC
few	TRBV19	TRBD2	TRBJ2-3	CASSMDVGGADTQYF	TGTGCCAGTAGTATGGACGTGGGAGGGGCAGATACGCAGTATTTT
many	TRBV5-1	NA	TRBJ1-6	CASSLFSRSGMDSPLHF	TGCGCCAGCAGCTTGTTCAGTCGGTCAGGGATGGATTCACCCCTCCACTTT
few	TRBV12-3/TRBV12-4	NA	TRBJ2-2	CVIQGVAGELFF	TGTGTCATACAAGGGGTCGCCGGGGAGCTGTTTTTT
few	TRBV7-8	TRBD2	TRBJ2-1	CASSLGGLALAYNEQFF	TGTGCCAGCAGCTTAGGGGGACTAGCGCTTGCCTACAATGAGCAGTTCTTC
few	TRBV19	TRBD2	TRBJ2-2	CASSIGTSGRGFSTGELFF	TGTGCCAGTAGTATAGGTACTAGCGGGAGAGGATTTAGCACCGGGGAGCTGTTTTTT
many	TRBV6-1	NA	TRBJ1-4	CASSERARGTNEKLFF	TGTGCCAGCAGTGAAAGGGCCCGGGGTACTAATGAAAAACTGTTTTTT
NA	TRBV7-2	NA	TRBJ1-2	CASSPRSGQYGYTF	TGTGCCAGCAGCCCACGGTCCGGACAATATGGCTACACCTTC
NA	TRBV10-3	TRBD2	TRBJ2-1	CAISEGSGGNNEQFF	TGTGCCATCAGTGAGGGTAGCGGGGGGAACAATGAGCAGTTCTTC
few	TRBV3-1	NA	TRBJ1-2	CASSVDDYGYTF	TGTGCCAGCAGCGTAGACGACTATGGCTACACCTTC
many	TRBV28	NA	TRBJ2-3	CASSAQGRGGTDTQYF	TGTGCCAGCAGTGCTCAGGGTAGAGGCGGCACAGATACGCAGTATTTT
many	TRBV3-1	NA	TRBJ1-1	CASSQLTGNTEAFF	TGTGCCAGCAGCCAACTGACCGGAAACACTGAAGCTTTCTTT
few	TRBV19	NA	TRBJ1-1	CASSPTQQGTLNTEAFF	TGTGCCAGTAGTCCCACCCAACAAGGGACTCTGAACACTGAAGCTTTCTTT
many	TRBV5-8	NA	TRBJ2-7	CASSLWHVQYF	TGTGCCAGCAGCTTGTGGCATGTGCAGTACTTC
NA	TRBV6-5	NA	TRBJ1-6	CASSYLRGNSPLHF	TGTGCCAGCAGTTACTTGAGAGGGAATTCACCCCTTCACTTT
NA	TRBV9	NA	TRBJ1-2	CASSSLAGGGYTF	TGTGCCAGCAGCTCCCTGGCGGGGGGCGGCTACACCTTC
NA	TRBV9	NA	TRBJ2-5	CASSVSRGETQYF	TGTGCCAGCAGCGTTAGTAGGGGCGAGACCCAGTACTTC
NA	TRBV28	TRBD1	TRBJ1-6	CASSKDRGESPLHF	TGTGCCAGCAGCAAAGACAGGGGCGAATCACCCCTCCACTTT
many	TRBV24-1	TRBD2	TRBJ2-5	CATSDPGTSGKETQYF	TGTGCCACCAGTGACCCGGGGACTAGCGGGAAAGAGACCCAGTACTTC
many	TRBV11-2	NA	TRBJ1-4	CASSLALWATNEKLFF	TGTGCCAGCAGCCTCGCCCTATGGGCAACTAATGAAAAACTGTTTTTT